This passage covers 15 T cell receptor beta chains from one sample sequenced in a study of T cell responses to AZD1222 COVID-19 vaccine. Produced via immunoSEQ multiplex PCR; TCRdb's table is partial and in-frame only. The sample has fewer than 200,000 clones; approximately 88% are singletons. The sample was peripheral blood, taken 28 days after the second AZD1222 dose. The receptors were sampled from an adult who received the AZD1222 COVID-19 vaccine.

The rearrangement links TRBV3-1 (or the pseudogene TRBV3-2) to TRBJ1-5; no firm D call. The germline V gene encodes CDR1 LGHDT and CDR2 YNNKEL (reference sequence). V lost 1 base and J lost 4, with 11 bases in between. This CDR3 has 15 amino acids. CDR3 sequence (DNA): TGTGCCAGCAGCCAAGGGTCCGGGGTGAATCAGCCCCAGCATTTT. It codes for CASSQGSGVNQPQHF.

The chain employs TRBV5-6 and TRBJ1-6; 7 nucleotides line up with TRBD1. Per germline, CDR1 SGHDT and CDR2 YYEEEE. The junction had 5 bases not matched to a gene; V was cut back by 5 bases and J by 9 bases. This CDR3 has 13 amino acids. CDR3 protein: CASRYRDSSPLHF. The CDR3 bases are TGTGCCAGCAGATACCGGGACAGTTCACCCCTCCACTTT.

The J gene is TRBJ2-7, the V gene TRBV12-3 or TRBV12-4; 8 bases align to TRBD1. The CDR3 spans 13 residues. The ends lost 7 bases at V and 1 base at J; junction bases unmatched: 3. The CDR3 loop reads CASTGQGSYEQYF. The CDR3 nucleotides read TGTGCCAGCACCGGACAGGGTTCCTACGAGCAGTACTTC.

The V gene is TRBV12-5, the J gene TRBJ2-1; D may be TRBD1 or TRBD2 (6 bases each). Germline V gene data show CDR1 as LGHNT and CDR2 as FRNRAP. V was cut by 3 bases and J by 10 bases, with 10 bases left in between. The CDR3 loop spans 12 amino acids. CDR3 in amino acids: CASGLGGPEQFF. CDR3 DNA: TGTGCTAGTGGTTTAGGGGGGCCAGAGCAGTTCTTC.

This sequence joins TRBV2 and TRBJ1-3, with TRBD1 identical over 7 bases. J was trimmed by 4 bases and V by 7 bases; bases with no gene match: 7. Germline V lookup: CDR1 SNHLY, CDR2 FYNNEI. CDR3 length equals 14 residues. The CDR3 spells CASTVGQAGNTIYF. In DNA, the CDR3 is TGTGCCAGCACCGTCGGACAGGCGGGAAACACCATATATTTT.

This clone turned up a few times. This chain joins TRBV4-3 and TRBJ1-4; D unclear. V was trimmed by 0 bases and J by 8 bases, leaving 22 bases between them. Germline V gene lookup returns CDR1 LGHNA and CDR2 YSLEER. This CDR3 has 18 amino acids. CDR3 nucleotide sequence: TGCGCCAGCAGCCAAGACCGGCCCGGTTTCGCTGTCTCAGAAAAACTGTTTTTT. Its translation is CASSQDRPGFAVSEKLFF.

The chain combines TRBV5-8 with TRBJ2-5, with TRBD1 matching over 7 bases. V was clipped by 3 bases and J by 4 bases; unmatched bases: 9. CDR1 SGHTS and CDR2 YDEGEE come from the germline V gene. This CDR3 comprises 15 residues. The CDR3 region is CASSSQGRYLETQYF. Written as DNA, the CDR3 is TGTGCCAGCAGCTCACAGGGGCGCTACTTAGAGACCCAGTACTTC.

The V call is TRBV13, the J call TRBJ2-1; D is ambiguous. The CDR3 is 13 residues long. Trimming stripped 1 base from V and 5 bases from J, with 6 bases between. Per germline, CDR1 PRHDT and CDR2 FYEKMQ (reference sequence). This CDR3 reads CASSLVSNNEQFF. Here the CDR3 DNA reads TGTGCCAGCAGCTTAGTTTCTAACAATGAGCAGTTCTTC.

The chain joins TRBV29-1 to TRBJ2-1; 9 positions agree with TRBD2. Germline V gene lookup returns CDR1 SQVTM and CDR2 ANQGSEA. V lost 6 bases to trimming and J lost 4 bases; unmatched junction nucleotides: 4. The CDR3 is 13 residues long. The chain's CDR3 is CSVAGGNYNEQFF. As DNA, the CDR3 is TGCAGCGTCGCGGGGGGGAATTACAATGAGCAGTTCTTC.

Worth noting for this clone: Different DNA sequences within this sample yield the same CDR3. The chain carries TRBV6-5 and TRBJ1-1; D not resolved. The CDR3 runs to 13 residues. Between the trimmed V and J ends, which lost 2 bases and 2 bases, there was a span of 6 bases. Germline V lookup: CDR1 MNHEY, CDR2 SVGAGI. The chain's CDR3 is CASSYDGNTEAFF. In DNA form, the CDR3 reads TGTGCCAGCAGTTACGACGGTAACACTGAAGCTTTCTTT.

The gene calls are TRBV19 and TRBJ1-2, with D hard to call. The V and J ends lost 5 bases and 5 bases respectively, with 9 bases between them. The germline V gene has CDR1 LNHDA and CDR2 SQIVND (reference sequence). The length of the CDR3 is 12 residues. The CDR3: CASSADYYGYTF. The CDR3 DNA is TGTGCCAGTAGTGCAGATTATTATGGCTACACCTTC.

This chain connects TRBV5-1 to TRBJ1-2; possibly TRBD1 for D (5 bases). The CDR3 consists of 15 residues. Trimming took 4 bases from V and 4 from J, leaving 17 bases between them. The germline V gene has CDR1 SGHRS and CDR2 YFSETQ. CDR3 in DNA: TGCGCCAGCAGCCTTCGCAAGGGGCTGGGCTATGGCTACACCTTC. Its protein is CASSLRKGLGYGYTF. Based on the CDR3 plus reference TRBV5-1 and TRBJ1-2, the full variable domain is KAGVTQTPRYLIKTRGQQVTLSCSPISGHRSVSWYQQTPGQGLQFLFEYFSETQRNKGNFPGRFSGRQFSNSRSEMNVSTLELGDSALYLCASSLRKGLGYGYTFGSGTRLTVV.

CDR3 protein: CAWSASNGVDPRRGKLFF. The CDR3, as DNA: TGTGCCTGGAGCGCCTCTAACGGTGTGGACCCTCGACGGGGAAAACTGTTTTTT. The V and J genes are TRBV30 and TRBJ1-4; no clear D gene. V lost 3 bases, J lost 10 bases, and 30 bases lay in between. The CDR3 runs to 18 residues. The V gene's germline CDR1 is GTSNPN and CDR2 SVGIG (reference sequence). The entire variable domain, with the rest obtained from reference TRBV30 and TRBJ1-4, is as follows: SQTIHQWPATLVQPVGSPLSLECTVEGTSNPNLYWYRQAAGRGLQLLFYSVGIGQISSEVPQNLSASRPQDRQFILSSKKLLLSDSGFYLCAWSASNGVDPRRGKLFFGSGTQLSVL.

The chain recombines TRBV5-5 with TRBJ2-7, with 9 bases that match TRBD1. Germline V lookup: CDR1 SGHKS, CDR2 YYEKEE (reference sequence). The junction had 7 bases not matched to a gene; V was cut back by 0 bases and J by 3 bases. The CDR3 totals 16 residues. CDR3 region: CASSLAGTGILYEQYF. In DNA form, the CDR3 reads TGTGCCAGCAGCTTGGCCGGGACAGGGATACTCTACGAGCAGTACTTC.

CDR3 loop: CASRGQGVYGYTF. The CDR3 bases are TGTGCCAGCAGGGGACAGGGGGTTTATGGCTACACCTTC. This chain uses TRBV12-3 or TRBV12-4 with TRBJ1-2; 11 positions match TRBD1. This CDR3 is built from 13 residues. J lost 5 bases, V lost 6 bases, and 2 bases had no gene match.